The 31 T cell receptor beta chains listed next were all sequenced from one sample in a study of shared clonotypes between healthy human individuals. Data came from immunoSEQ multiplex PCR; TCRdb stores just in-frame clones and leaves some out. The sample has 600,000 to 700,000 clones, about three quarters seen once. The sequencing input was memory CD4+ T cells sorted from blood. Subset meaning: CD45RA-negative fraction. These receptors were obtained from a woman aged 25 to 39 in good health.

CDR3: CASSPGQETYEQYF. As DNA, the CDR3 is TGCGCCAGCAGCCCAGGACAGGAGACCTACGAGCAGTACTTC. The chain has TRBV5-1 and TRBJ2-7; 7 positions agree with TRBD1. J gave up 2 bases and V 4 bases, and 6 bases lay outside the gene matches. Germline V gene lookup returns CDR1 SGHRS and CDR2 YFSETQ. The CDR3 runs to 14 residues.

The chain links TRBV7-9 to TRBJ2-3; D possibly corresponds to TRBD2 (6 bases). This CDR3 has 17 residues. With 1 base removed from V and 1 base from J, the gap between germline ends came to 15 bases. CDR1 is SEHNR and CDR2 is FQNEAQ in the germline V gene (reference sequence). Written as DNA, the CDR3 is TGTGCCAGCAGCTTAGGTTACGTCGGGGAGGGCACAGATACGCAGTATTTT. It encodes CASSLGYVGEGTDTQYF. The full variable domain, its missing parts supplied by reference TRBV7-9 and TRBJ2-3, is DTGVSQNPRHKITKRGQNVTFRCDPISEHNRLYWYRQTLGQGPEFLTYFQNEAQLEKSRLLSDRFSAERPKGSFSTLEIQRTEQGDSAMYLCASSLGYVGEGTDTQYFGPGTRLTVL.

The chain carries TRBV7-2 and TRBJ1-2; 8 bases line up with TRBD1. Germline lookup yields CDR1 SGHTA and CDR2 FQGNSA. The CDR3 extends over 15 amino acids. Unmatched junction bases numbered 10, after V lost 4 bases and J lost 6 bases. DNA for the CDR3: TGTGCCAGCAGCTCATCCCTGACAGGGGCGGATGGCTACACCTTC. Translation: CASSSSLTGADGYTF.

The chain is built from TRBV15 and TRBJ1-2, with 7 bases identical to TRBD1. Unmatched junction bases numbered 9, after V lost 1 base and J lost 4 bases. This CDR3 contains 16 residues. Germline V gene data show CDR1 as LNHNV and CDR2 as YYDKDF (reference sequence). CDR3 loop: CATSRVVDRDLYGYTF. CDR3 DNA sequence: TGTGCCACCAGCAGAGTGGTTGACAGGGATCTCTATGGCTACACCTTC.

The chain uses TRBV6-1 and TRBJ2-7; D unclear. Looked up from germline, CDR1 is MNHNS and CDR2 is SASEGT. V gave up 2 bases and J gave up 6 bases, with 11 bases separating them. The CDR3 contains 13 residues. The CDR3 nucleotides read TGTGCCAGCAGTGAACATTGGGGAATCGAGCAGTACTTC. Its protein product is CASSEHWGIEQYF.

The CDR3 spells CASNSGQGAGDAFF. As DNA, the CDR3 is TGTGCCAGCAACTCCGGACAGGGGGCCGGTGACGCTTTCTTT. This chain links TRBV28 with TRBJ1-1, with 11 bases matching TRBD1. Germline trimming cut 7 bases from V and 11 bases from J; bases unmatched to any gene: 12. CDR3 length: 14 residues. CDR1 and CDR2 (germline): MDHEN, SYDVKM.

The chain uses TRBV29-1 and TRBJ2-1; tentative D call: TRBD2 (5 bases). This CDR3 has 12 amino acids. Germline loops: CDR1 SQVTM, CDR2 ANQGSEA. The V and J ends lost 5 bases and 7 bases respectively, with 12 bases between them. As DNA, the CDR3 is TGCAGCGTTCTGAGGGCCGTGAATGAGCAGTTCTTC. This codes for CSVLRAVNEQFF.

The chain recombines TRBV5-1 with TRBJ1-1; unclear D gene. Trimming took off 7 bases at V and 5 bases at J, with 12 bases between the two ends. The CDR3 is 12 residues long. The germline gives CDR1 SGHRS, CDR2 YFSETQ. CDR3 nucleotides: TGCGCCAGCCGAGAGTTGGGGACTGAAGCTTTCTTT. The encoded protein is CASRELGTEAFF.

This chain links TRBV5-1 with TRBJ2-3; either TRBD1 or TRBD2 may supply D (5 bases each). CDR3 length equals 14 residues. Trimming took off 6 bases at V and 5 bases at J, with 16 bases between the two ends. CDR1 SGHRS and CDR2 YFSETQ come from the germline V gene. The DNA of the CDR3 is TGCGCCAGCACCCCGGGGACCCGCATAGATACGCAGTATTTT. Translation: CASTPGTRIDTQYF.

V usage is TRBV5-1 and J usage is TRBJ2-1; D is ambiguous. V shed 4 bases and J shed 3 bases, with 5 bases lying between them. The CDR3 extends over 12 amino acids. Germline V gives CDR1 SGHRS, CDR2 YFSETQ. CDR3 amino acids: CASSPDYNEQFF. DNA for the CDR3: TGCGCCAGCAGCCCCGACTACAATGAGCAGTTCTTC.

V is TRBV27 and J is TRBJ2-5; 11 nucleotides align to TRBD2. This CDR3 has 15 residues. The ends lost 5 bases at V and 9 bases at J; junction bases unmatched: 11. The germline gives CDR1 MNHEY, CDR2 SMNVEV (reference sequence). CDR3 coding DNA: TGTGCCAGCAGTGCGACGTCTAGCGGGAGGCTCCCCCAGTACTTC. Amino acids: CASSATSSGRLPQYF.

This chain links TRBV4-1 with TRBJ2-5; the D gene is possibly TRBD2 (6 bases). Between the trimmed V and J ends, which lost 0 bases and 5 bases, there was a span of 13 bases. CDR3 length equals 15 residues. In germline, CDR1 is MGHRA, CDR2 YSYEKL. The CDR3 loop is CASSQDWGGGETQYF. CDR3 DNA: TGCGCCAGCAGCCAAGACTGGGGAGGAGGGGAGACCCAGTACTTC.

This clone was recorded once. CDR3 sequence: CASSQGPQGAANEKLFF. As DNA, the CDR3 is TGCGCCAGCAGCCAAGGCCCACAGGGGGCGGCTAATGAAAAACTGTTTTTT. V gene TRBV4-1 combines with J gene TRBJ1-4; 9 bases fit TRBD1. The CDR3 sequence is 17 residues long. Looked up from germline, CDR1 is MGHRA and CDR2 is YSYEKL. V lost 1 base and J lost 3; bases outside the gene matches: 6.

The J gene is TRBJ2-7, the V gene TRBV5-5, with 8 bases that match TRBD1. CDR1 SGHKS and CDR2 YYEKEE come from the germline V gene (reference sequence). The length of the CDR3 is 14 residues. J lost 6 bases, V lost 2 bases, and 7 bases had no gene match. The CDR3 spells CASSFGTGNGEQYF. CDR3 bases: TGTGCCAGCAGCTTCGGGACAGGCAACGGCGAGCAGTACTTC. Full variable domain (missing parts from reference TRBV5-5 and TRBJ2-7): DAGVTQSPTHLIKTRGQQVTLRCSPISGHKSVSWYQQVLGQGPQFIFQYYEKEERGRGNFPDRFSARQFPNYSSELNVNALLLGDSALYLCASSFGTGNGEQYFGPGTRLTVT.

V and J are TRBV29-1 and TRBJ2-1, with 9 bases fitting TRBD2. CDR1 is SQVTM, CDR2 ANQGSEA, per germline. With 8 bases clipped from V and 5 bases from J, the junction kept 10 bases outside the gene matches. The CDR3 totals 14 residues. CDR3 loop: CSSKRTSANNEQFF. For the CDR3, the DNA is TGCAGCTCTAAAAGGACTAGCGCAAACAATGAGCAGTTCTTC.

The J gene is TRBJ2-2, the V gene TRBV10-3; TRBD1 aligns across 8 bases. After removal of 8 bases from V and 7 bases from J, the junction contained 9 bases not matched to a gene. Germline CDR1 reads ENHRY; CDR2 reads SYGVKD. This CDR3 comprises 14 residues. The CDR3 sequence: CAIQTGEVGGELFF. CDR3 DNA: TGTGCCATCCAGACAGGGGAAGTTGGCGGGGAGCTGTTTTTT.

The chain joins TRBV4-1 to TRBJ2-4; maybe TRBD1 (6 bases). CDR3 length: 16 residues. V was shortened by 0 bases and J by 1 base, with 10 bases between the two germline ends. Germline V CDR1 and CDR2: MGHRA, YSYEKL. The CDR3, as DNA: TGCGCCAGCAGCCAAGAATTTCAGGGGGCCAAAAACATTCAGTACTTC. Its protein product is CASSQEFQGAKNIQYF.

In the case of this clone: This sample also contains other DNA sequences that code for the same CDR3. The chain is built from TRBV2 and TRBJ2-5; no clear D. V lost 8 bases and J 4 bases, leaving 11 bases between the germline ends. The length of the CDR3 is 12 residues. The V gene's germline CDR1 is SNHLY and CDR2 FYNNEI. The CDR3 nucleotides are TGTGCCAGCTCGGAGCGTCGAGAGACCCAGTACTTC. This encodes CASSERRETQYF.

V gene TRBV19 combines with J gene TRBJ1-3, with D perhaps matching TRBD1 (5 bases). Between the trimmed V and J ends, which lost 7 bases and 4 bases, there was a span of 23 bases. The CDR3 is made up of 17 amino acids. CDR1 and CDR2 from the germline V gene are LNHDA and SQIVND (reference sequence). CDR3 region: CASTISQGRGYGNTIYF. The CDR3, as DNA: TGTGCCAGTACCATCTCTCAGGGACGAGGGTACGGAAACACCATATATTTT.

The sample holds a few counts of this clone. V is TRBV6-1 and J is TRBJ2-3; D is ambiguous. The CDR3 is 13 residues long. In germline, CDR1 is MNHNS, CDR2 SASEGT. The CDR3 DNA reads TGTGGTGTTACGGGTAGTAGCACAGATACGCAGTATTTT. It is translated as CGVTGSSTDTQYF.

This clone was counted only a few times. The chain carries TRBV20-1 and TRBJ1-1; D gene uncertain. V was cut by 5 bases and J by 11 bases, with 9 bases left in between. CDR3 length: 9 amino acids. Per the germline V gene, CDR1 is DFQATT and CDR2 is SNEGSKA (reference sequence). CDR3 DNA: TGCAGTGCTGGTAAAGGGGCTTTCTTT. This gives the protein CSAGKGAFF.

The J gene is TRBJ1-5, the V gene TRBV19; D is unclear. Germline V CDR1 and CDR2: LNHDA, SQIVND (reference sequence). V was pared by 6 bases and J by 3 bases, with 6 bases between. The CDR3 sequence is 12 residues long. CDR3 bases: TGTGCCAGTAGGGTAGACAATCAGCCCCAGCATTTT. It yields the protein CASRVDNQPQHF.

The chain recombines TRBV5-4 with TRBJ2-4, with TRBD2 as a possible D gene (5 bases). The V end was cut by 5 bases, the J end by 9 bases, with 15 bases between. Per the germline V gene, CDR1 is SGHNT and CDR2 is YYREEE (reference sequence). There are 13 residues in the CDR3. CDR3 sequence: CASRSHWERIQYF. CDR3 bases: TGTGCCAGCAGATCACACTGGGAGCGCATTCAGTACTTC.

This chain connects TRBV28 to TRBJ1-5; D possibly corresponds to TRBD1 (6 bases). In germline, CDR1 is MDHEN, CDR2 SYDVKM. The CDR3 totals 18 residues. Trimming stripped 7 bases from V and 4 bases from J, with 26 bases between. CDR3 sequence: CASTGEGGTQPLNQPQHF. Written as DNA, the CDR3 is TGTGCCAGCACCGGGGAGGGGGGCACCCAGCCCTTGAATCAGCCCCAGCATTTT.

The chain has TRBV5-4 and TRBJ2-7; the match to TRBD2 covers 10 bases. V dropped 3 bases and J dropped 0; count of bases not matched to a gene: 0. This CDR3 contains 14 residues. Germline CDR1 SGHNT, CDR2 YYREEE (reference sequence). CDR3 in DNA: TGTGCCAGCAGCTCTAGCGGGAGCTCCTACGAGCAGTACTTC. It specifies CASSSSGSSYEQYF.

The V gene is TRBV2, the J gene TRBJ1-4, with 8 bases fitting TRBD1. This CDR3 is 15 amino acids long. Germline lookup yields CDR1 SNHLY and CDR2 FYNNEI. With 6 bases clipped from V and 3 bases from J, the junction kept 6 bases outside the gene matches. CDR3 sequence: CASSDPQGANEKLFF. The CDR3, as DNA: TGTGCCAGCAGCGACCCACAGGGGGCTAATGAAAAACTGTTTTTT.

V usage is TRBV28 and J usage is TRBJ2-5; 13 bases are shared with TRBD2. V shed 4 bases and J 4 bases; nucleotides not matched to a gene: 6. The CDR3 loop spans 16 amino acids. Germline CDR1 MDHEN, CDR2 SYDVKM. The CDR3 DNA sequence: TGTGCCAGCAGTTCTACCGGGACTAGCGGGATAGAGACCCAGTACTTC. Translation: CASSSTGTSGIETQYF.

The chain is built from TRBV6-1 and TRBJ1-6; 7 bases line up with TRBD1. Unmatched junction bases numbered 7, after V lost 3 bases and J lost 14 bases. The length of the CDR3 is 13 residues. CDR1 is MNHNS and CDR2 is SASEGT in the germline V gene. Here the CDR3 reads CASSDDRVTSLHF. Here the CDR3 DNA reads TGTGCCAGCAGTGACGACAGGGTTACATCCCTCCACTTT.

The CDR3 reads CASKTSGSLHEQYF. The CDR3 DNA reads as TGTGCCAGCAAGACTAGCGGGAGTCTCCACGAGCAGTACTTC. The rearrangement joins TRBV2 to TRBJ2-7; TRBD2 matches at 12 bases. CDR3 length equals 14 residues. Losses at the gene ends were 7 bases for V and 5 bases for J; bases not matched to a gene: 6. CDR1 SNHLY and CDR2 FYNNEI come from the germline V gene.

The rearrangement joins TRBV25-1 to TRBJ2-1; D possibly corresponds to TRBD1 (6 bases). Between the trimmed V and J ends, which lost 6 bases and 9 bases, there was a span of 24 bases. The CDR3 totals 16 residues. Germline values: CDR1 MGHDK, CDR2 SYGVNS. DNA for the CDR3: TGTGCCAGCAGCGAAAGTAGGGGGTCGTCGGTGGGTGAGCAGTTCTTC. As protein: CASSESRGSSVGEQFF.

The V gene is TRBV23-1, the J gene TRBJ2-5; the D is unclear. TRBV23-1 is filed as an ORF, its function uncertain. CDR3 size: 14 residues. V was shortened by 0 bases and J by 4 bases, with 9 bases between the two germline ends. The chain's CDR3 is CASSQSWTRETQYF. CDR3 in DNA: TGCGCCAGCAGTCAATCGTGGACGCGAGAGACCCAGTACTTC.